Presented here are 17 T cell receptor beta chains from one specimen sequenced in a study of T cell responses to AZD1222 COVID-19 vaccine. Generated by immunoSEQ multiplex PCR, the TCRdb table keeps only in-frame clones and is missing some. The sample shows around 83,000 clones, roughly 86% of them seen only once. The specimen was peripheral blood, collected on day 0 of AZD1222 vaccination. These receptors were taken from an adult in good health.

V and J are TRBV9 and TRBJ2-1; possibly TRBD2 for D (6 bases). Trimming shortened V by 1 base and J by 1 base, and 15 bases separated the two germline ends. CDR3 length: 17 residues. Germline CDR1 reads SGDLS; CDR2 reads YYNGEE. In DNA, the CDR3 is TGTGCCAGCAGCGTACAAGGTACACGGGGGTCCTACAATGAGCAGTTCTTC. This sequence encodes CASSVQGTRGSYNEQFF.

The chain couples TRBV7-3 to TRBJ2-3; weak D call: TRBD1 (6 bases). Germline loops: CDR1 SGHTA, CDR2 FQGTGA. V was trimmed by 4 bases and J by 5 bases, leaving 10 bases between them. The length of the CDR3 is 13 residues. CDR3 DNA: TGTGCCAGCAGCTCGTCAGGGGTAGATACGCAGTATTTT. Translation gives CASSSSGVDTQYF.

This rearrangement joins TRBV9 to TRBJ1-5; D unclear. The V gene lost 0 bases and the J gene lost 2 bases, with 9 bases spanning the gap. Germline CDR1 and CDR2: SGDLS and YYNGEE. CDR3 length equals 15 residues. CDR3 sequence: CASSVGGSGNQPQHF. DNA of the CDR3: TGTGCCAGCAGCGTAGGGGGTTCGGGCAATCAGCCCCAGCATTTT.

The rearrangement links TRBV10-3 to TRBJ1-5; D not certain. This CDR3 has 14 amino acids. V lost 5 bases and J lost 0, with 8 bases in between. Germline V gene sequence: CDR1 ENHRY, CDR2 SYGVKD. CDR3 in DNA: TGTGCCATCAGTCCGGCAGGTAGCAATCAGCCCCAGCATTTT. The encoded protein is CAISPAGSNQPQHF.

In the case of this clone: A junction boundary mismatches the germline segment, possibly from a read error. The rearrangement uses TRBV7-7 and TRBJ2-2; D may be TRBD1 (5 bases). Germline CDR1 reads SSHAT; CDR2 reads FNYEAQ (reference sequence). This CDR3 has 14 residues. CDR3 residues: CASRPTENTGELFF. CDR3 coding DNA: TGTGCTAGCAGGCCGACAGAGAACACCGGGGAGCTGTTTTTT. Variable domain in full (rest from reference TRBV7-7 and TRBJ2-2): GAGVSQSPRYKVTKRGQDVTLRCDPISSHATLYWYQQALGQGPEFLTYFNYEAQPDKSGLPSDRFSAERPEGSISTLTIQRTEQRDSAMYRCASRPTENTGELFFGEGSRLTVL.

The V gene is TRBV6-5, the J gene TRBJ1-1; D is unresolved. The CDR3 runs 12 residues. V was pared by 2 bases and J by 5 bases, with 6 bases between. The V gene's germline CDR1 is MNHEY and CDR2 SVGAGI. CDR3 sequence (DNA): TGTGCCAGCAGTTACGCTGGAACTGAAGCTTTCTTT. Amino acid sequence: CASSYAGTEAFF.

The chain joins TRBV15 to TRBJ2-7; a possible D gene is TRBD2 (5 bases). CDR1 is LNHNV and CDR2 is YYDKDF in the germline V gene (reference sequence). This CDR3 comprises 14 residues. The V gene lost 5 bases and the J gene lost 2 bases, with 13 bases spanning the gap. CDR3 sequence: CATSGLLVPYEQYF. Here the CDR3 DNA reads TGTGCCACCAGCGGACTCCTAGTCCCCTACGAGCAGTACTTC.

The chain couples TRBV18 to TRBJ1-1; D might be TRBD1 (5 bases). Germline V gene data show CDR1 as KGHSH and CDR2 as LQKENI. The V end lost 2 bases, the J end lost 4 bases, and 14 bases lay between the germline ends. CDR3 length equals 15 residues. CDR3 bases: TGTGCCAGCTCACCATCGTCCCCGGGGACCACTGAAGCTTTCTTT. This encodes CASSPSSPGTTEAFF.

The rearrangement uses TRBV9 and TRBJ2-1; 11 positions agree with TRBD2. There are 16 residues in the CDR3. Germline CDR1 reads SGDLS; CDR2 reads YYNGEE. V lost 4 bases and J lost 2; bases outside the gene matches: 5. In DNA, the CDR3 is TGTGCCAGCAGCCCTCTAGCGGGAGGACCCTACAATGAGCAGTTCTTC. Protein sequence: CASSPLAGGPYNEQFF.

This clone came up once. The rearrangement uses TRBV19 and TRBJ1-5; D is perhaps TRBD1 (5 bases). The V end lost 2 bases, the J end lost 6 bases, and 11 bases lay between the germline ends. Germline V gene lookup returns CDR1 LNHDA and CDR2 SQIVND (reference sequence). The CDR3 length is 14 residues. The chain's CDR3 is CASSIQGWAQPQHF. In DNA, the CDR3 is TGTGCCAGTAGTATACAGGGCTGGGCTCAGCCCCAGCATTTT.

In this sample, this clone turned up a few times. This chain joins TRBV6-2 or TRBV6-3 and TRBJ1-5; no clear D gene. The CDR3 runs 12 residues. Germline V gene sequence: CDR1 MNHEY, CDR2 SVGEGT. V lost 5 bases, J lost 7 bases, and 9 bases lay in between. Written as DNA, the CDR3 is TGTGCCAGCAGTAATCCGTCCCAGCCCCAGCATTTT. Protein: CASSNPSQPQHF.

The chain carries TRBV27 and TRBJ2-7; the D gene could be TRBD1 or TRBD2 (5 bases each). V was clipped by 4 bases and J by 3 bases, with 16 bases between them. The CDR3 has 15 amino acids. Germline V CDR1 and CDR2: MNHEY, SMNVEV (reference sequence). The CDR3 loop is CASSSIFGGNYEQYF. CDR3 coding DNA: TGTGCCAGCAGTTCAATATTTGGGGGAAACTACGAGCAGTACTTC.

The chain employs TRBV7-9 and TRBJ2-1, with TRBD1 identical over 8 bases. Germline CDR1 reads SEHNR; CDR2 reads FQNEAQ (reference sequence). V shed 4 bases, J shed 10 bases, and the junction held 9 bases outside the gene matches. The length of the CDR3 is 14 residues. CDR3 in amino acids: CASSYGQGPGEQFF. CDR3 nucleotide sequence: TGTGCCAGCAGCTACGGACAGGGCCCGGGGGAGCAGTTCTTC.

The genes are TRBV9 and TRBJ1-1; tentatively, D is TRBD1 (5 bases). V shed 2 bases and J shed 6 bases, with 11 bases lying between them. In germline, CDR1 is SGDLS, CDR2 YYNGEE. This CDR3 is 13 amino acids long. Written as DNA, the CDR3 is TGTGCCAGCAGCGTTACCGGGACTTCTGAAGCTTTCTTT. Translated: CASSVTGTSEAFF.

The table lists this clone with a few counts. The gene calls are TRBV19 and TRBJ1-3, with D uncertain. The CDR3 length is 16 residues. CDR1 is LNHDA, CDR2 SQIVND, per germline (reference sequence). V lost 4 bases to trimming and J lost 0 bases, with 13 bases between them. The CDR3 spells CASSTPLGISGNTIYF. In DNA form, the CDR3 reads TGTGCCAGTAGTACACCCTTGGGGATCTCTGGAAACACCATATATTTT.

The sample holds one count of this clone. V gene TRBV7-9 combines with J gene TRBJ1-4, with TRBD1 matching 8 bases. V gave up 3 bases and J gave up 6 bases; unmatched junction bases: 9. The CDR3 is 16 amino acids. Looked up from germline, CDR1 is SEHNR and CDR2 is FQNEAQ (reference sequence). The CDR3, as DNA: TGTGCCAGCAGCTTGGCAGGGGGCGGAAAAGATGAAAAACTGTTTTTT. This encodes CASSLAGGGKDEKLFF. The complete variable domain, with remaining parts taken from reference TRBV7-9 and TRBJ1-4, reads DTGVSQNPRHKITKRGQNVTFRCDPISEHNRLYWYRQTLGQGPEFLTYFQNEAQLEKSRLLSDRFSAERPKGSFSTLEIQRTEQGDSAMYLCASSLAGGGKDEKLFFGSGTQLSVL.

The chain carries TRBV7-2 and TRBJ1-4; TRBD1 matches at 7 bases. Trimming cost V 0 bases and J 4 bases; bases outside gene matches: 5. This CDR3 spans 16 amino acids. Germline V gene sequence: CDR1 SGHTA, CDR2 FQGNSA. Written as DNA, the CDR3 is TGTGCCAGCAGCTTAGCAAGTGGGACAGTTAATGAAAAACTGTTTTTT. This gives the protein CASSLASGTVNEKLFF.